Listed below are T cell receptor beta chains from one sample, sequenced in a study of early T cells in non-severe SARS-CoV-2 infection. TCRdb re-called the 5' RACE reads with MiXCR, one entry per CDR3 protein. The sample records 55,000 to 75,000 distinct CDR3 sequences, approximately 6.1% being singletons. This sample comprised whole blood, obtained at baseline. These receptors all come from an adult who was a healthcare worker with PCR-confirmed SARS-CoV-2 infection or an uninfected control (not recorded which). The CDR3 runs from the conserved cysteine through the conserved F or W.

V gene	J gene	CDR3 protein
TRBV6-5	TRBJ1-2	CASTAGFGVNGYTF
TRBV2	TRBJ1-1	CASSEYLPLVGTEAFF
TRBV20-1	TRBJ1-1	CSARAPMRNTEAFF
TRBV19	TRBJ2-1	CASGYGRSSYNEQFF
TRBV20-1	TRBJ2-7	CSARDLAGGIYEQYF
TRBV10-3	TRBJ2-3	CAIASGGDTDTQYF
TRBV29-1	TRBJ2-5	CSVGTSRLLQETQYF
TRBV6-5	TRBJ1-3	CASSPGQTSGNTIYF
TRBV7-2	TRBJ1-6	CASSPRASYNSPLHF
TRBV6-1	TRBJ2-1	CASSDRDRSYNEQFF
TRBV20-1	TRBJ1-4	CSARVRQGGKLFF
TRBV20-1	TRBJ2-7	CSTGTGTYEQYF
TRBV3-1	TRBJ2-3	CASSQPLAGALTDTQYF
TRBV4-1	TRBJ2-4	CASSQRTATSIIQYF
TRBV29-1	TRBJ2-1	CSVGTSGREQFF
TRBV10-2	TRBJ1-4	CASKPGQTNEKLFF
TRBV7-8	TRBJ2-7	CASSLNIRGGHEQYF
TRBV27	TRBJ2-7	CASSPLAGVHEQYF
TRBV28	TRBJ2-2	CASSWGLAGELFF
TRBV20-1	TRBJ2-5	CSASPPQRSQETQYF
TRBV10-3	TRBJ2-1	CAISQTSNEQFF
TRBV28	TRBJ2-2	CASSLGAGTGELFF
TRBV20-1	TRBJ1-3	CSLEVESPYSGNTIYF
TRBV18	TRBJ2-2	CASSPPGTGPNTGELFF